Shown below are 3 T cell receptor beta chains from a single sample sequenced in a study of tumor-infiltrating lymphocytes in localized non-small cell lung cancer. Libraries were prepared by immunoSEQ multiplex PCR; TCRdb keeps only in-frame clonotypes and omits some of them. The sample holds some 15,000 clones; more than 60% are singletons and the top ten take approximately 5%. The specimen sequenced was lung tumor tissue. These receptor sequences come from a human donor with non-small cell lung cancer.

The chain is built from TRBV11-2 and TRBJ2-7, with D perhaps TRBD1 (6 bases). The CDR3 loop spans 15 amino acids. The V gene lost 2 bases and the J gene lost 0 bases, with 11 bases spanning the gap. CDR1 SGHAT and CDR2 FQNNGV come from the germline V gene. The CDR3 spells CASSLKTGYSYEQYF. CDR3 nucleotide sequence: TGTGCCAGCAGCTTAAAAACAGGGTACTCCTACGAGCAGTACTTC.

The chain has TRBV7-3 and TRBJ1-2; 7 bases are shared with TRBD1. V was pared by 5 bases and J by 4 bases, with 7 bases of the junction left unmatched. The CDR3 is 14 amino acids. Germline assignment: CDR1 SGHTA and CDR2 FQGTGA. DNA of the CDR3: TGTGCCAGCAGCCCCGCGGAGGGGGCCTATGGCTACACCTTC. Amino acid sequence: CASSPAEGAYGYTF.

The CDR3 DNA reads as TGTGCCAGCAGCTTTAGCGGGAGAATTGATACGCAGTATTTT. Amino acid sequence: CASSFSGRIDTQYF. V and J are TRBV7-2 and TRBJ2-3, with 9 nucleotides matching TRBD2. Germline V gives CDR1 SGHTA, CDR2 FQGNSA. V was pared by 3 bases and J by 6 bases, with 4 bases of the junction left unmatched. The CDR3 has 14 amino acids. Together with reference TRBV7-2 and TRBJ2-3, the CDR3 gives the full variable domain: GAGVSQSPSNKVTEKGKDVELRCDPISGHTALYWYRQSLGQGLEFLIYFQGNSAPDKSGLPSDRFSAERTGGSVSTLTIQRTQQEDSAVYLCASSFSGRIDTQYFGPGTRLTVL.